The source of this T cell receptor (beta chain) is a study of blood T cell repertoires in COVID-19. Germline V gene data show CDR1 as SSHAT and CDR2 as FNYEAQ (reference sequence). The CDR3 covers 13 residues. A remark on this clone: One end of the junction fails to match germline, which may point to a read error.

Assay used: immunoSEQ multiplex PCR; TCRdb lists only in-frame clones, some missing. The sample yields about 60,000 clones, just under 90% seen once. The material sequenced was peripheral blood. This chain uses TRBV7-7 with TRBJ1-3, with D hard to call. The TCR comes from a human donor with active COVID-19. The donor label of this sample is uncertain. This chain's CDR3 is CASSLDRGNTIYF. The CDR3 DNA follows: TGTGCTAGCAGCTTAGATCGGGGAAACACCATATATTTT. The variable domain in full, completed from reference TRBV7-7 and TRBJ1-3, reads GAGVSQSPRYKVTKRGQDVTLRCDPISSHATLYWYQQALGQGPEFLTYFNYEAQPDKSGLPSDRFSAERPEGSISTLTIQRTEQRDSAMYRCASSLDRGNTIYFGEGSWLTVV.